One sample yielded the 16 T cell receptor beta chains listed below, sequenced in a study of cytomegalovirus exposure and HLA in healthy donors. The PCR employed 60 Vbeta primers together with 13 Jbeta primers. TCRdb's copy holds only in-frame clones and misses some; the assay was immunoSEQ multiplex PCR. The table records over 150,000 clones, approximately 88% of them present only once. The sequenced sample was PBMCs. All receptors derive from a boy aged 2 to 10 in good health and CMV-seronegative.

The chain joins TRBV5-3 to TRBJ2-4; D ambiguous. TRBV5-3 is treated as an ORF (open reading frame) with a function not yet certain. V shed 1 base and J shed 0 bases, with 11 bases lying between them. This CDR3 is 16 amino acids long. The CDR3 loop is CARSLLARLAKNIQYF. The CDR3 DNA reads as TGTGCCAGAAGCTTGCTTGCTAGACTAGCCAAAAACATTCAGTACTTC.

CDR3 bases: TGCGCCAGCAGCTCCAGACCTAGCGGAAGCTTCTACGAGCAGTACTTC. Encoded protein: CASSSRPSGSFYEQYF. The chain carries TRBV5-1 and TRBJ2-7; TRBD2 agrees at 7 bases. V shed 3 bases and J 3 bases; nucleotides not matched to a gene: 12. The CDR3 contains 16 residues. Germline assignment: CDR1 SGHRS and CDR2 YFSETQ.

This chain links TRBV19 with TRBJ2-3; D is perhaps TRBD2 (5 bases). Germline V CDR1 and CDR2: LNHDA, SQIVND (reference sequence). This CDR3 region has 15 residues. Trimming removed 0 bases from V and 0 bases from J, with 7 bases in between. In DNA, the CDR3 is TGTGCCAGTAGTATAGAAACGGGGAGCACAGATACGCAGTATTTT. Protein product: CASSIETGSTDTQYF.

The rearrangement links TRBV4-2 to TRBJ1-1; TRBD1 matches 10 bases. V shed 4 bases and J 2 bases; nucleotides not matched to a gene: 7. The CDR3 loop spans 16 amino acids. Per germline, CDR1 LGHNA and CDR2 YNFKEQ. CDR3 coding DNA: TGTGCCAGCAGCCGGGCCGGGACAGGGGTAAACACTGAAGCTTTCTTT. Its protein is CASSRAGTGVNTEAFF.

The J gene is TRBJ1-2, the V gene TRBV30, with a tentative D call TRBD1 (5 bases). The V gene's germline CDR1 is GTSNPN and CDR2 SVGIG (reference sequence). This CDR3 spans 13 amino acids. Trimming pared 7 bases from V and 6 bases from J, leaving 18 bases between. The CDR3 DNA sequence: TGTGCCTACCCAAACCGGGGGAGTCATGGCTACACCTTC. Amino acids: CAYPNRGSHGYTF.

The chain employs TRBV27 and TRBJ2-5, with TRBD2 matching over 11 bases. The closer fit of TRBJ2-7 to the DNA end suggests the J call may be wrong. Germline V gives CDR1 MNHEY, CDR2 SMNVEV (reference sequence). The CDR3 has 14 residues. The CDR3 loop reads CASSTSGISYEQYF. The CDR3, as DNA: TGTGCCAGCTCGACTAGCGGGATCTCCTACGAGCAGTACTTC.

As DNA, the CDR3 is TGCGCCAGGGGACTAGCGGGAGAGGGCTCCTACAATGAGCAGTTCTTC. It yields the protein CARGLAGEGSYNEQFF. The chain has TRBV5-1 and TRBJ2-1, with 14 positions matching TRBD2. Per the germline V gene, CDR1 is SGHRS and CDR2 is YFSETQ. The CDR3 runs to 16 residues. With V trimmed by 8 bases and J by 0 bases, 4 bases remained unmatched.

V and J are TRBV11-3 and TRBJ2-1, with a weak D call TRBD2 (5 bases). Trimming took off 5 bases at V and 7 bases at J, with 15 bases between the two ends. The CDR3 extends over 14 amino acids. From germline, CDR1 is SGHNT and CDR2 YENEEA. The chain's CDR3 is CASSPSGNLNEQFF. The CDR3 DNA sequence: TGTGCCAGCAGCCCTTCCGGGAATCTTAATGAGCAGTTCTTC. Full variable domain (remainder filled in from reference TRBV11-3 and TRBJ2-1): EAGVVQSPRYKIIEKKQPVAFWCNPISGHNTLYWYLQNLGQGPELLIRYENEEAVDDSQLPKDRFSAERLKGVDSTLKIQPAELGDSAVYLCASSPSGNLNEQFFGPGTRLTVL.

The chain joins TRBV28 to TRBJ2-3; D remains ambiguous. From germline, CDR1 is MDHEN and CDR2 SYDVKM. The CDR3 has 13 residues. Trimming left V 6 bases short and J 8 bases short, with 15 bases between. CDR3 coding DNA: TGTGCCAGCAGCCTCGGTACCGAGATTACGCAGTATTTT. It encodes CASSLGTEITQYF.

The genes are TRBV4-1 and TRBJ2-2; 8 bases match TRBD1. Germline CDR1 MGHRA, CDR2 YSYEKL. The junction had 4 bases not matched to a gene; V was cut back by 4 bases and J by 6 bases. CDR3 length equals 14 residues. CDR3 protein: CASSLQQGAGELFF. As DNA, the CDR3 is TGCGCCAGCAGCCTTCAACAGGGGGCCGGGGAGCTGTTTTTT.

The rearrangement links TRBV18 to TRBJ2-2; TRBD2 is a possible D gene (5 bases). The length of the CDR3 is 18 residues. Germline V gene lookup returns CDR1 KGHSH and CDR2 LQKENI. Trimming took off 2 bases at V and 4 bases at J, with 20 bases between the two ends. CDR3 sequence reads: CASSPSLRGRGSTGELFF. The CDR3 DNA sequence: TGTGCCAGCTCACCATCCCTTAGAGGTAGAGGGAGCACCGGGGAGCTGTTTTTT.

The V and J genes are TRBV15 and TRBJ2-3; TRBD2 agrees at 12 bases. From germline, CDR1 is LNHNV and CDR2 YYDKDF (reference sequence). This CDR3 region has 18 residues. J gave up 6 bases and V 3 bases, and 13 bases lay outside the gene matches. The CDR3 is CATSSLRSSGRAGDTQYF. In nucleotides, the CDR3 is TGTGCCACCAGCAGCCTAAGATCTAGCGGGAGGGCCGGGGATACGCAGTATTTT.

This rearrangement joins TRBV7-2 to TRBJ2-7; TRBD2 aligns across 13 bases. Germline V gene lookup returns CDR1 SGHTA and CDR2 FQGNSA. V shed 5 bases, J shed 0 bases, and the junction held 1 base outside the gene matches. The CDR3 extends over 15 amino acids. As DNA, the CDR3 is TGTGCCAGCAGCCGGACTAGCGGGAGCTCCTACGAGCAGTACTTC. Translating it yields CASSRTSGSSYEQYF.

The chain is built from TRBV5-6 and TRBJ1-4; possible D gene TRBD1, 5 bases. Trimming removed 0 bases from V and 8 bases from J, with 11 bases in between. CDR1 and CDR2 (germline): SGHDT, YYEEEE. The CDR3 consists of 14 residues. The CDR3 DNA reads TGTGCCAGCAGCTTGGCGGGGGGAAAGGAAAAACTGTTTTTT. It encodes CASSLAGGKEKLFF.

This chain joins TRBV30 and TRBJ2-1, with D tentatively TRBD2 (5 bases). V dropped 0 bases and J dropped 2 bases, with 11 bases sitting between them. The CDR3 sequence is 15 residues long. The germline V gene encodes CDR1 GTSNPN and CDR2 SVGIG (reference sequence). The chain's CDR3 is CAWSVRAAPYNEQFF. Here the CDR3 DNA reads TGTGCCTGGAGTGTAAGAGCGGCACCCTACAATGAGCAGTTCTTC.

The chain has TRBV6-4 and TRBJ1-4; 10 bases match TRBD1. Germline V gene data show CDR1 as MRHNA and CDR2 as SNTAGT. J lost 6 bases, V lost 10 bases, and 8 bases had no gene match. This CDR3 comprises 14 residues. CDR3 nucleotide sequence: TGTGCCAACCGCAGGGGACAGGGGTATGAAAAACTGTTTTTT. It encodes CANRRGQGYEKLFF.